This T cell receptor (beta chain) was recorded in a study of identical twins (dated by TCRdb to 2015 to 2016). For context, the study as a whole: The study deep-sequenced TCR alpha and beta repertoires from monozygotic twins, unrelated adults of various ages and cord blood to test whether fetal clonotypes persist. To rule out contamination, the twin experiments were replicated at different times with different library preparation protocols.

This clonotype turned up a few times. Its recognized antigen is unknown. No base qualities exist here, and no much larger clone lies one base off it. What the work shows at the level of the full study, not this receptor alone: Recombination models systematically underestimated out-of-frame TCR alpha sharing in monozygotic twins but agreed with sharing between unrelated individuals. Out-of-frame TCR alpha sequences shared between twins showed an excess of low generation-probability sequences compared with coincidental sharing between unrelated individuals. In beta out-of-frame sequences, excess twin sharing was weaker, because having fewer shared sequences lowered the signal-to-noise ratio. Zero-insertion analyses could be partly confounded by invariant T cells such as MAIT and iNKT, although diverse VJ usage argued against such confounding for most clonotypes. Conclusions relied on cross-sectional statistical analysis, since the same donors could not be followed over many years. Abundant cord blood beta clonotypes had fewer insertions, young adult naive repertoires showed a similar but weaker trend, and memory repertoires showed no such trend.

The library was generated by 5' RACE. TCRdb records Illumina HiSeq 2000 as the sequencer. Template switching introduced a universal primer binding site; the final cDNA contained a unique molecular identifier, enabling accurate counting of TCR cDNA molecules. Specific primers in the conserved constant-segment region were used to synthesize first-strand cDNA for the TCR alpha and beta chains. To control for contamination, each cDNA library was double barcoded with a SMART-Mk sample barcode plus Illumina barcodes. TruSeq adapter sequences, together with Illumina sample barcodes, were added in two successive PCR steps. The TCR alpha and beta cDNA libraries were sequenced on the Illumina HiSeq platform using custom primers. Concerning the study's data processing: MiGEC was used to process raw reads and extract unique molecular identifiers, and MiXCR was used to find CDR3 positions. Recombination models were inferred per individual with the repgenHMM and IGoR tools using an EM algorithm. The analysis of shared clonotypes was done with the tcR package in R, with sharing normalized by the product of cloneset sizes. Out-of-frame nonproductive sequences were analyzed to study raw recombination free of thymic and clonal selection effects. Starting from the raw public reads, TCRdb applied fastp trimming at Q25, assembled clones with MiXCR and retained in-frame beta chains. Identical CDR3 protein sequences are pooled into one entry, listed with their most common genes and DNA. None of the V and J calls come from the authors' own analysis; TCRdb made them. The sample includes just under 650,000 distinct CDR3 sequences, with just over 7% observed a single time. Approximately 1.5% of the sample lies in the top ten.

All donors were healthy Caucasians. Three pairs of female monozygotic twins, all aged 18 to 29 years, were included in the twin cohort. Peripheral blood mononuclear cells were the source from which RNA for the TCR libraries was isolated. The same data also went into a second study, on yellow fever vaccine responses in identical twins. As described in the second report: The authors reported that the T cell response to vaccination in identical twins appeared partly convergent and partly personalized. Focusing on identical twins, the study followed the T cell clones that responded to the vaccine, and did so with precision.

The specimen was PBMCs. This TCR was sampled from a woman between 18 and 29 years old in good health.

The base sequence is TGTGCCAGCAGCCAAGATCGGGGACTAGGGTTCTCAGGGGAGCAGTTCTTC. Translation gives CASSQDRGLGFSGEQFF. Recombination joined TRBV3-1 with TRBJ2-1; TRBD2 aligns with 8 central bases. The CDR3 runs 17 residues from the cysteine to the phenylalanine. Only CDR3 DNA remains: 51 bases, in frame from the first base. CDR1 LGHDT and CDR2 YNNKEL were looked up in the germline V gene (reference sequence). The V end gives up 0 bases and the J end 10 bases, leaving 14 bases in the junction not matched to a gene.